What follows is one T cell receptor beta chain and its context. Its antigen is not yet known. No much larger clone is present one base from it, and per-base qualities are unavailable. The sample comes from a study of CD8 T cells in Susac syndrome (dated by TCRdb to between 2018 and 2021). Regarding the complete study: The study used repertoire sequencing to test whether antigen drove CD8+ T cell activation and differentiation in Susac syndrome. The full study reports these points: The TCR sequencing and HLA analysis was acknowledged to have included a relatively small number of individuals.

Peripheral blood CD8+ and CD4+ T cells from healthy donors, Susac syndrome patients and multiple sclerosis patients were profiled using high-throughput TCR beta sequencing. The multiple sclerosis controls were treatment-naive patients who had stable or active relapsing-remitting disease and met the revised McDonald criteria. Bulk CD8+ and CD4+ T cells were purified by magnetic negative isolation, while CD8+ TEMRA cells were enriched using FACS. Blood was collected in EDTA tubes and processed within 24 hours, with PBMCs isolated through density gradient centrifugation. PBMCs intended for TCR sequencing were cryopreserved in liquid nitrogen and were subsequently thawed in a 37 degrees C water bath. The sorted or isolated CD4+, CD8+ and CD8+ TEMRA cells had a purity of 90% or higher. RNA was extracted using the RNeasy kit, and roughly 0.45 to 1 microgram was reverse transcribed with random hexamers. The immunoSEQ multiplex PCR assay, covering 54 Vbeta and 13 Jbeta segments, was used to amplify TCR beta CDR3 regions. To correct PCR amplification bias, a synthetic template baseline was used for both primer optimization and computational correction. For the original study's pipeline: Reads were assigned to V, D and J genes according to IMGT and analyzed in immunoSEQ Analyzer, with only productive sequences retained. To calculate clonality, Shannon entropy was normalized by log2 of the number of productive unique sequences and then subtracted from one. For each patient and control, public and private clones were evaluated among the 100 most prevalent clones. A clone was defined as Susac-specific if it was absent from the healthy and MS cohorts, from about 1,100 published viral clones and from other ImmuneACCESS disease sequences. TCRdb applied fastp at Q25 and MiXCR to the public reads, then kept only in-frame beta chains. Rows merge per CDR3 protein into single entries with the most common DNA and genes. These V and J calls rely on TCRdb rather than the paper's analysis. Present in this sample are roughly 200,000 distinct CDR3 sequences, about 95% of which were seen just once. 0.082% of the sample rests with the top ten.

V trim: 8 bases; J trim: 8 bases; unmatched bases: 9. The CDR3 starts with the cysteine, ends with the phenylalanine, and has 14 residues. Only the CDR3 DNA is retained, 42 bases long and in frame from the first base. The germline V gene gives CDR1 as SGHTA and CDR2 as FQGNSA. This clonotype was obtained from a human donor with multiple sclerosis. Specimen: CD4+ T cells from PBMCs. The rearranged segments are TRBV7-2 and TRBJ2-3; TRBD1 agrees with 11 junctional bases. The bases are TGTGCCAGCCTCCGGACAGGGGGCAGGGTTACGCAGTATTTT. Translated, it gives CASLRTGGRVTQYF.